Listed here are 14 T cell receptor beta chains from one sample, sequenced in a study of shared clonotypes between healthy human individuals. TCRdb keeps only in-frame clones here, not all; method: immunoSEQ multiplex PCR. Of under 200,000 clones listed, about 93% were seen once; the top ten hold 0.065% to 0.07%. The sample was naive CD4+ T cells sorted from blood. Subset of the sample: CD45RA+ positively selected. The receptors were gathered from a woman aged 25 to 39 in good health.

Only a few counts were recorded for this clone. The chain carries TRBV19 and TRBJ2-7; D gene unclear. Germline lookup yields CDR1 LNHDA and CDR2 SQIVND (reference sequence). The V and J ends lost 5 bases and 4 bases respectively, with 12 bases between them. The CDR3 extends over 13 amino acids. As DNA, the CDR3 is TGTGCCAGTAGTCCTAACGGAATATACGAGCAGTACTTC. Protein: CASSPNGIYEQYF.

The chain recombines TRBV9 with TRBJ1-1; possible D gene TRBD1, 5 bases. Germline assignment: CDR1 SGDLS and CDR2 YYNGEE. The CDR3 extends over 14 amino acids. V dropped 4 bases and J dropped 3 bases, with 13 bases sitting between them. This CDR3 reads CASSQAPGHTEAFF. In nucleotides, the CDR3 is TGTGCCAGCAGCCAGGCCCCAGGGCACACTGAAGCTTTCTTT.

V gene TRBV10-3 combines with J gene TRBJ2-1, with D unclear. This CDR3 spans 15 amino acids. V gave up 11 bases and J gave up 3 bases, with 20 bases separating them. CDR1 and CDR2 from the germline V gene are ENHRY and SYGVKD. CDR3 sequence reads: CAGSFRAAGYNEQFF. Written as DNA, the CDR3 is TGTGCCGGCTCATTCCGGGCTGCAGGCTACAATGAGCAGTTCTTC.

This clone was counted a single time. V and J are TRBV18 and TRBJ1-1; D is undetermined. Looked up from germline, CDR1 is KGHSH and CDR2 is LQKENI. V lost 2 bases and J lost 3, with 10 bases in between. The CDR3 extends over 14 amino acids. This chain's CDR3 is CASSPEAGYTEAFF. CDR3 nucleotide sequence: TGTGCCAGCTCACCAGAGGCAGGCTACACTGAAGCTTTCTTT.

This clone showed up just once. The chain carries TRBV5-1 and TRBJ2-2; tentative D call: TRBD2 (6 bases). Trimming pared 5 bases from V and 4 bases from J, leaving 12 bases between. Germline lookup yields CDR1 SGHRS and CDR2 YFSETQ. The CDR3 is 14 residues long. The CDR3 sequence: CASRRLGSTGELFF. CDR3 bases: TGCGCCAGCAGACGTCTCGGGAGCACCGGGGAGCTGTTTTTT.

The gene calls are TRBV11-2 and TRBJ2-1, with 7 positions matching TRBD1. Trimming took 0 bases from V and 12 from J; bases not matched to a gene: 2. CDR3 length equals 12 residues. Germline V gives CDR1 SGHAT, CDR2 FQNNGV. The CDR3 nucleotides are TGTGCCAGCAGCTTAGAGCACAGGGGGCAGTTCTTC. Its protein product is CASSLEHRGQFF.

Written as DNA, the CDR3 is TGCGCCAGCAGTGATTTCACCTCGGGGGTTAGCAATCAGCCCCAGCATTTT. This sequence encodes CASSDFTSGVSNQPQHF. The chain recombines TRBV10-2 with TRBJ1-5, with a possible D match to TRBD1 (5 bases). This CDR3 contains 17 residues. CDR1 and CDR2 (germline): WSHSY, SAAADI. V lost 3 bases, J lost 0 bases, and 15 bases lay in between.

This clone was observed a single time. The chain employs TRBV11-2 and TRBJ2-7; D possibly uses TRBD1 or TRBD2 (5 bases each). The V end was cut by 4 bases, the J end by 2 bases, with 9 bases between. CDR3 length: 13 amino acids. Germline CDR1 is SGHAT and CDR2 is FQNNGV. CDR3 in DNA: TGTGCCAGCAGCTGGGACGGAGCCTACGAGCAGTACTTC. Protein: CASSWDGAYEQYF.

The CDR3 here is CASSQSTSGPGRGETQYF. DNA of the CDR3: TGCGCCAGCAGCCAATCGACTAGCGGGCCTGGCCGTGGTGAGACCCAGTACTTC. The V call is TRBV5-1, the J call TRBJ2-5; 10 nucleotides align to TRBD2. V trimming: 4 bases; J trimming: 5 bases; junction bases outside the gene matches: 17. Per the germline V gene, CDR1 is SGHRS and CDR2 is YFSETQ. The CDR3 length is 18 residues.

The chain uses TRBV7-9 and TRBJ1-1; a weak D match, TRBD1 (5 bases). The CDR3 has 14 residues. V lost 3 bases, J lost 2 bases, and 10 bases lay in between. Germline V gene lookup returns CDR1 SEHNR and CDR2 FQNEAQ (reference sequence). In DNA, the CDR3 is TGTGCCAGCAGCTTTCCTTGGGGCAACACTGAAGCTTTCTTT. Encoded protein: CASSFPWGNTEAFF.

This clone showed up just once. Here the CDR3 reads CASRVGQLRVEQYF. In DNA form, the CDR3 reads TGTGCCAGCAGGGTCGGACAGTTAAGGGTCGAGCAGTACTTC. The V and J genes are TRBV28 and TRBJ2-7; D is perhaps TRBD1 (6 bases). The V gene's germline CDR1 is MDHEN and CDR2 SYDVKM. The length of the CDR3 is 14 residues. Trimming stripped 6 bases from V and 6 bases from J, with 18 bases between.

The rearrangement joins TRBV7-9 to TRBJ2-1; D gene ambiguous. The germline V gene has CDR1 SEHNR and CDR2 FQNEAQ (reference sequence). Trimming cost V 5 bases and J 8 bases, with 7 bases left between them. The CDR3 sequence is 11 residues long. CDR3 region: CASSVAYEQFF. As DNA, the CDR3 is TGTGCCAGCAGCGTGGCTTATGAGCAGTTCTTC.

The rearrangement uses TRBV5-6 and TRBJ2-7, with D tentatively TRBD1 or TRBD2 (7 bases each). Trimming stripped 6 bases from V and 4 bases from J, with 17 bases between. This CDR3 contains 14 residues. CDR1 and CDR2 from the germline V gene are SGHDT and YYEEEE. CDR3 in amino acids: CASTPGGAQYEQYF. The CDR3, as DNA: TGTGCCAGCACCCCAGGGGGGGCGCAATACGAGCAGTACTTC.

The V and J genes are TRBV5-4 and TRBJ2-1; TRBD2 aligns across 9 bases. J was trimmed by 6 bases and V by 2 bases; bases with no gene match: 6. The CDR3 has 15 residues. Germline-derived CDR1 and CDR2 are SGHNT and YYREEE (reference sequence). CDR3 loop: CASSFQQAGGNEQFF. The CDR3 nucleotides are TGTGCCAGCAGCTTTCAGCAAGCGGGAGGCAATGAGCAGTTCTTC.